This T cell receptor (beta chain) was sequenced for a study of CD8 T cells in ankylosing spondylitis. The CDR3 consists of 13 residues. V was shortened by 3 bases and J by 1 base, with 6 bases between the two germline ends. The sample holds a few counts of this clonotype. The antigen is unknown. Findings and caveats of the study: Blood from ankylosing spondylitis patients appeared to carry a characteristic roughly 8-variant TCR beta motif.

MiXCR, run by TCRdb on the 5' RACE reads, gives a single entry per CDR3 protein. This sample has roughly 700,000 distinct CDR3 sequences, with around 20% found just once. This sequence joins TRBV12-3 or TRBV12-4 and TRBJ1-1; no definite D call. Sequencing input: blood, either unsorted or a sorted T cell fraction (not recorded which). This TCR derives from a male donor with ankylosing spondylitis. The CDR3 DNA reads as TGTGCCAGCAGTTTTGTTAAGAACACTGAAGCTTTCTTT. Residues: CASSFVKNTEAFF.